This TCR beta chain derives from a study of blood T cell repertoires in COVID-19. Libraries were prepared by immunoSEQ multiplex PCR; TCRdb keeps only in-frame clonotypes and omits some of them. The sample consists of under 500,000 clones, around nine tenths of them appearing once. Deletions cut 6 bases from V and 2 bases from J, with 14 bases between. Germline V gene data show CDR1 as MDHEN and CDR2 as SYDVKM. CDR3 length: 15 residues. This TCR came from a woman under 30 with acute COVID-19. The sample comprised PBMCs or T cells enriched from blood (not recorded which). This rearrangement joins TRBV28 to TRBJ2-1; weak D call: TRBD2 (6 bases). The CDR3, as DNA: TGTGCCAGCAGCTCCGCCGGGACTGCCTACAATGAGCAGTTCTTC. This gives the protein CASSSAGTAYNEQFF.